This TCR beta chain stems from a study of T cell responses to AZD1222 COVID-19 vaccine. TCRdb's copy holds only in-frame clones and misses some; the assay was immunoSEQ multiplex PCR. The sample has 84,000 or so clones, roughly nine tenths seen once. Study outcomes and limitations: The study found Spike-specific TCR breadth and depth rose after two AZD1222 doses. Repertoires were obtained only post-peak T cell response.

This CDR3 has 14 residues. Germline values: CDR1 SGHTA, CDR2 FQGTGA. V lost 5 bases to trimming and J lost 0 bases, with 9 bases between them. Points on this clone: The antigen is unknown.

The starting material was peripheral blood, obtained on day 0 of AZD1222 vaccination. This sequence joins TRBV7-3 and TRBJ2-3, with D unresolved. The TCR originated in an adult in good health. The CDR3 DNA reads TGTGCCAGCAGCCCACGCTCTAGCACAGATACGCAGTATTTT. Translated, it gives CASSPRSSTDTQYF. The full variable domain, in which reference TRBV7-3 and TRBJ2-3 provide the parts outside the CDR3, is GAGVSQTPSNKVTEKGKYVELRCDPISGHTALYWYRQSLGQGPEFLIYFQGTGAADDSGLPNDRFFAVRPEGSVSTLKIQRTERGDSAVYLCASSPRSSTDTQYFGPGTRLTVL.